Described below is a single T cell receptor (beta chain) sequence and its context. Its antigen remains unidentified. It has no much larger one-base neighbor in the sample; base qualities were not kept. The immunoSEQ Assay, a bias-controlled multiplex PCR, was used to amplify TCRbeta CDR3 regions from genomic DNA. The authors' analysis ran thus. Nucleated cell counts per sample were estimated from amplification of reference gene primers within the assay. Sequence reads were collapsed and filtered to measure the absolute abundance of every unique TCRbeta CDR3 rearrangement. For each sample, productive Simpson clonality was calculated by taking the square root of Simpson's diversity index across productive rearrangements. TCRdb's version of the immuneACCESS table is confined to in-frame rearrangements and falls short of the full clone set. An unresolved V gene accounts for under half of the shortfall where checked; the remainder is of unknown origin. The D gene and trimming were derived from the DNA, and the V and J assignments and clone size from that table. Here the sample has 75,000 to 100,000 clones; approximately 86% occur a single time. Together, the top ten hold about 7.3% of the sample.

Reading the germline V gene gives CDR1 SGDLS and CDR2 YYNGEE. The V end gives up 3 bases and the J end 5 bases, leaving 10 bases in the junction not matched to a gene. From cysteine to phenylalanine, the CDR3 is 15 amino acids long. Only the CDR3 portion is preserved as DNA: 45 bases, with reading frame beginning at the first base. The data were taken from a study of blood T cell repertoires in COVID-19 (dated by TCRdb to the early 2020s). Describing the broader study: The collaborator samples originated in the United States, Italy and Spain and spanned the acute and convalescent phases of COVID-19. The prospective study material was composed of cDNA or gDNA derived from T cells, B-cell-depleted T cells, or PBMCs. Subjects who had been exposed to COVID-19, were actively infected with it, or had recovered from it provided the deeply sampled blood TCRbeta repertoires that made up the dataset. The repertoires were released in a freely available public database intended as a resource for research on the immune response to SARS-CoV-2. Samples came from the ongoing ImmuneRACE study (first 160 participants) plus 1,254 subjects from 6 global collaborators. Sample metadata almost always included a de-identified subject ID, COVID-19 status, age in years and sex. Where HLA class I and class II types were available, the types were taken from metadata supplied by the sample provider, not from assay-based typing.

Whole blood was collected in K2EDTA tubes by collaborating institutions according to the institutions' own protocols. For TCRbeta analysis, collaborators shipped samples as frozen whole blood, isolated PBMCs, or DNA extracted from either of those sample types. The investigation overall reported the following: Clinical and demographic metadata were provided uncurated, with the amount varying by source and participant.

Source material: peripheral blood. The source of this sequence is a man in his 70s with acute or convalescent COVID-19. The sequence joins TRBV9 to TRBJ1-2, with TRBD1 matching 7 junction bases. CDR3 loop: CASSAGNRGLYGYTF. The DNA sequence is as follows: TGTGCCAGCAGCGCCGGGAACAGGGGTTTGTATGGCTACACCTTC. Extended through the reference TRBV9 and TRBJ1-2 proteins, this CDR3 yields the full variable domain: DSGVTQTPKHLITATGQRVTLRCSPRSGDLSVYWYQQSLDQGLQFLIQYYNGEERAKGNILERFSAQQFPDLHSELNLSSLELGDSALYFCASSAGNRGLYGYTFGSGTRLTVV.